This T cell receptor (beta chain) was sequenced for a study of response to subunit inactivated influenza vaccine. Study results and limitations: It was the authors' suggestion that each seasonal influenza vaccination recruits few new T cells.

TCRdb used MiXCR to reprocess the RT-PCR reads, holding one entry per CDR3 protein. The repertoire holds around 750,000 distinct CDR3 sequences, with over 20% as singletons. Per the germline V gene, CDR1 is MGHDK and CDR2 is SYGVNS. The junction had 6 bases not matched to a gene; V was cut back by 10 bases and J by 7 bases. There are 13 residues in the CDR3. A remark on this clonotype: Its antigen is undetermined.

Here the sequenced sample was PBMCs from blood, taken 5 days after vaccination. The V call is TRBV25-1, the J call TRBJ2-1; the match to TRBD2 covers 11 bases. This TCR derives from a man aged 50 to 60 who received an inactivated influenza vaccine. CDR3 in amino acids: CATLAGGENEQFF. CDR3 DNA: TGTGCCACCCTAGCGGGAGGTGAGAATGAGCAGTTCTTC.